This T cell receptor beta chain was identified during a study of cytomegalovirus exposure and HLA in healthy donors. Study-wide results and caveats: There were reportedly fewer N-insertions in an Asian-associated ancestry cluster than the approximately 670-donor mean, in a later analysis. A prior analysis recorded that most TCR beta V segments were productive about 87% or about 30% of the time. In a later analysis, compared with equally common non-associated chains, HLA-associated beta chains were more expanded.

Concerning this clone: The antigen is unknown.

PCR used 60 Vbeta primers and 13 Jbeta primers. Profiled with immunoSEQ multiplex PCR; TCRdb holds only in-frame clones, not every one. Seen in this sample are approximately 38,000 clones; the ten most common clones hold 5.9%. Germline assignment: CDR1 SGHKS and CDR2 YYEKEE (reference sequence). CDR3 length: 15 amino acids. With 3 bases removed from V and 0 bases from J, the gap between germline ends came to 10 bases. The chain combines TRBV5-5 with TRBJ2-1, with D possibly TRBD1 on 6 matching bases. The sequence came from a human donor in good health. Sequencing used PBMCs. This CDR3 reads CASSSQGNSYNEQFF. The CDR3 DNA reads TGTGCCAGCAGCTCACAGGGTAACTCCTACAATGAGCAGTTCTTC.